This TCR beta chain came from a study of shared clonotypes between healthy human individuals. Notes on the study in general: Sharing across four donors was highest in naive CD4 (roughly 5%) and lowest in memory CD8 (0.4%). Blood alone was sampled, and tissue repertoires likely differ. Sorted-subset samples were not fully sequenced, rarefaction indicated.

CDR3 length: 13 amino acids. Germline CDR1 MDHEN, CDR2 SYDVKM. The V gene lost 5 bases and the J gene lost 9 bases, with 14 bases spanning the gap. This clone was seen only once. The antigen is undetermined. Per the authors' pipeline: ImmunoSEQ gave junction-only sequences without quality scores, so filtering differed. Sequencing used immunoSEQ multiplex PCR; TCRdb keeps in-frame clones, though not all of them. V, J and clone size are those of that table, while D and trimming were read from the DNA. Altogether around 610,000 clones are present, about 96% being singletons, with the ten largest covering around 0.1%. As defined, naive CD8 cells were CD45RO-negative and positively selected for CCR7, with terminally differentiated effector memory CD45RA+ cells excluded.

The V call is TRBV28, the J call TRBJ2-1; possibly TRBD2 for D (6 bases). The sample was naive CD8+ T cells sorted from blood. The receptor was isolated from a woman aged 30 to 39 in good health. CDR3 loop: CASSPPGGIEQFF. Here the CDR3 DNA reads TGTGCCAGCAGTCCACCTGGGGGGATTGAGCAGTTCTTC. Full variable domain (outside the CDR3, taken from reference TRBV28 and TRBJ2-1): DVKVTQSSRYLVKRTGEKVFLECVQDMDHENMFWYRQDPGLGLRLIYFSYDVKMKEKGDIPEGYSVSREKKERFSLILESASTNQTSMYLCASSPPGGIEQFFGPGTRLTVL.